This T cell receptor beta chain is from a study of blood T cell repertoires in COVID-19. This CDR3 spans 13 amino acids. Per the germline V gene, CDR1 is SGHRS and CDR2 is YFSETQ. The germline V and J ends were trimmed by 3 bases and 5 bases, with 11 bases remaining between them. Sequenced by immunoSEQ multiplex PCR; TCRdb stores in-frame clones only, minus some. The sample lists around 220,000 clones; roughly nine tenths were seen once. The receptor was derived from a man in his forties with active or convalescent COVID-19. The sequencing input was peripheral blood. The chain has TRBV5-1 and TRBJ2-5, with D possibly being TRBD1 (5 bases). CDR3: CASSSRVLETQYF. The CDR3 nucleotides are TGCGCCAGCAGCTCCAGGGTCTTGGAGACCCAGTACTTC.